This T cell receptor beta chain was found in a study of vaccination and CD4 T cells after COVID-19. About the study: Convalescents were six males and four females, two of them Hispanic. Controls had a CEFX pool, an HIV-1 Nef pool, or no peptide added.

Treatment specified: approximately 9-day PBMC culture with coronavirus spike peptide pools or control peptides (ViraFEST assay). The Oncomine TCR Beta short-read assay was applied to DNA of cultured CD4+ T cells. Cultured CD4+ T cells were the source of extracted genomic DNA. TCRdb recomputed calls from the PCR reads with MiXCR, one row per CDR3 protein. This table has 25,000 to 30,000 distinct CDR3 sequences, 55% to 80% appearing once. CDR1 is MNHEY and CDR2 is SVGEGT in the germline V gene. V was clipped by 6 bases and J by 6 bases, with 12 bases between them. The CDR3 contains 12 residues. This clonotype was detected only once. Antigen specificity is unknown.

The receptor comes from a human donor who received a COVID-19 vaccine. The gene calls are TRBV6-2 or TRBV6-3 and TRBJ2-7; a weak D match, TRBD1 (5 bases). The starting material was CD4+ T cells from blood, cultured in vitro, obtained after SARS-CoV-2 vaccination. CDR3 sequence: CASRQGVPEQYF. DNA for the CDR3: TGTGCCAGCAGACAAGGGGTTCCCGAGCAGTACTTC.